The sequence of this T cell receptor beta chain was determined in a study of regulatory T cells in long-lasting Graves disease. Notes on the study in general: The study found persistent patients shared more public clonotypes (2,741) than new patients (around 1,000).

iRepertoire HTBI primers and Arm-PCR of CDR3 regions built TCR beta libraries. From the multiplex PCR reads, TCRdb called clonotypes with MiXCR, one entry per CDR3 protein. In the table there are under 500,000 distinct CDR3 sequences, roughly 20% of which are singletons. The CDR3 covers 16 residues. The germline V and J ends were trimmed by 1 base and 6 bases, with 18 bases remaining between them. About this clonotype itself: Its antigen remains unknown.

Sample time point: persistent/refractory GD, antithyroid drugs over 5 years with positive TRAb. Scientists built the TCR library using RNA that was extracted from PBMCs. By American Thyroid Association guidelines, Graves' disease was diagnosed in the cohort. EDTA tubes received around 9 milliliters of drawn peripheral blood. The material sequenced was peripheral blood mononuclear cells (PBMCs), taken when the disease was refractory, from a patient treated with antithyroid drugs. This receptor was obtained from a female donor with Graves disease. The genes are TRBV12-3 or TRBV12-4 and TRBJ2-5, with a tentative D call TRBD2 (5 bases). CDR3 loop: CASSLVGIRSAKTQYF. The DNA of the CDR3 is TGTGCCAGCAGTTTAGTCGGGATTAGGTCGGCAAAGACCCAGTACTTC.